The clone carrying this TCR beta chain was counted only a few times. Its antigen is as yet unknown. The source of the sample is a study of T cell repertoires in cytomegalovirus infection. TCRdb passed the reads through MiXCR, listing each CDR3 protein once. The table shows approximately 730,000 distinct CDR3 sequences, with 25% to 35% occurring only once. J lost 2 bases, V lost 7 bases, and 10 bases had no gene match. Germline V gives CDR1 MDHEN, CDR2 SYDVKM. This CDR3 has 16 residues. The sequence derives from a human donor in good health (CMV status not recorded). Some clones in this sample may be carry-over from other donors' samples. The V gene is TRBV28, the J gene TRBJ1-5; 8 bases map to TRBD1. Here the sequenced sample was cultured CD8+ T cells from PBMCs, taken from culture after CMV antigen stimulation. DNA for the CDR3: TGTGCCAGCACCAGGACAGGGAATTTCGGCAATCAGCCCCAGCATTTT. It translates to CASTRTGNFGNQPQHF.